Sequencing of this T cell receptor beta chain was carried out in a study of shared clonotypes between healthy human individuals. Across the study: Every donor yielded three CD4 naive, three CD4 memory, two CD8 naive and one CD8 memory plate. The study's findings and limits: Clonotypes shared by all four donors outscored non-shared clonotypes in generation probability. A small donor pool kept down the genetic and exposure-history diversity that was represented.

An even split of each subset's genomic DNA across several immunoSEQ plates was performed. This table comes from immunoSEQ multiplex PCR, and its TCRdb copy is limited to in-frame clones, with some not included. The table shows some 2 million clones, with just under 95% occurring only once. The naive CD8 population came from CD45RO-negative cells selected for CCR7, without terminally differentiated effector memory CD45RA+ cells. Details on this clone: No antigen is known for it.

Germline V gene sequence: CDR1 SGHTA, CDR2 FQGNSA. With V trimmed by 5 bases and J by 3 bases, 6 bases remained unmatched. The CDR3 spans 16 residues. The chain carries TRBV7-2 and TRBJ2-1; 11 nucleotides line up with TRBD1. The sequence derives from a man younger than 35 in good health. Sequencing input: naive CD8+ T cells sorted from blood. CDR3 loop: CASSQAGQGGYNEQFF. The CDR3 bases are TGTGCCAGCAGCCAAGCGGGACAGGGGGGCTACAATGAGCAGTTCTTC. The full variable domain, its missing parts supplied by reference TRBV7-2 and TRBJ2-1, is GAGVSQSPSNKVTEKGKDVELRCDPISGHTALYWYRQSLGQGLEFLIYFQGNSAPDKSGLPSDRFSAERTGGSVSTLTIQRTQQEDSAVYLCASSQAGQGGYNEQFFGPGTRLTVL.